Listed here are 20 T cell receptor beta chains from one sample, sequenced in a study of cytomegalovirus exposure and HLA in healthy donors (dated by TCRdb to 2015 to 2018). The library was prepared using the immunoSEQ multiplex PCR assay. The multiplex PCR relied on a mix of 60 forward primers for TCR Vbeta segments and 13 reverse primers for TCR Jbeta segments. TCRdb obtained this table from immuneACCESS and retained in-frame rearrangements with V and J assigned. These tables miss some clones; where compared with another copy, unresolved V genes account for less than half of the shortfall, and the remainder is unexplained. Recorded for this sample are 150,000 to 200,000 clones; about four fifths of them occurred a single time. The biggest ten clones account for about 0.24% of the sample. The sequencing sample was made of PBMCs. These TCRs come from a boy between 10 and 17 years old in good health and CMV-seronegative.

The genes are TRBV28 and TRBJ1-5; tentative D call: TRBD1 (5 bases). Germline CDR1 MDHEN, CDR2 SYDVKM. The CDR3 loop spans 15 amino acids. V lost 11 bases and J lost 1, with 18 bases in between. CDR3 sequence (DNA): TGTGCCTCTTGGGGCGGCCTTTTAAGCAATCAGCCCCAGCATTTT. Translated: CASWGGLLSNQPQHF.

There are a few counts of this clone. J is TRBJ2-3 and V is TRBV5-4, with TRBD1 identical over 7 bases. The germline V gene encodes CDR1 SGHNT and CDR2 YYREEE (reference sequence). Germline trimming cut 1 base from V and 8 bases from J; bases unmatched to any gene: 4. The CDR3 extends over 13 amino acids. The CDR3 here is CASSLPGQPTQYF. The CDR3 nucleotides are TGTGCCAGCAGCTTGCCGGGACAGCCTACGCAGTATTTT.

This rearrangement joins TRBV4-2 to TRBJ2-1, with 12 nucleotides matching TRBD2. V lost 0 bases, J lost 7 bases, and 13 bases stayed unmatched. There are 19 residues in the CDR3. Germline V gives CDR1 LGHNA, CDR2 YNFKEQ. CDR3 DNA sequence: TGTGCCAGCAGCCAAGACCCCCCCTCAACTAGCGGGAGGAAAAATGAGCAGTTCTTC. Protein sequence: CASSQDPPSTSGRKNEQFF.

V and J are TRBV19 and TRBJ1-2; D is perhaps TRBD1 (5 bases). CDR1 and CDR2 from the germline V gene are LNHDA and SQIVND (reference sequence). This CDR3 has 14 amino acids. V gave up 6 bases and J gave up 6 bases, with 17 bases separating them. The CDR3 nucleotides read TGTGCCAGTAGCCCAGGGAAACGAGGAGATGGCTACACCTTC. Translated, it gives CASSPGKRGDGYTF.

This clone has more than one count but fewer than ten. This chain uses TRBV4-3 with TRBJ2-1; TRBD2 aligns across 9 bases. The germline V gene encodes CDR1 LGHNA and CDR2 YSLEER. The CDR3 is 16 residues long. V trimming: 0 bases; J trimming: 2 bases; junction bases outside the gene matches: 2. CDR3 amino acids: CASSQEAGGTYNEQFF. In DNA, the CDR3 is TGCGCCAGCAGCCAAGAGGCGGGGGGGACCTACAATGAGCAGTTCTTC.

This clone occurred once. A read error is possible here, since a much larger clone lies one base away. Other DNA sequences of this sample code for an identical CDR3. CDR3 sequence reads: CASSQGPVNTEAFF. Written as DNA, the CDR3 is TGCGCCAGCAGCCAGGGGCCCGTGAACACTGAAGCTTTCTTT. The chain is built from TRBV4-1 and TRBJ1-1; tentative D call: TRBD1 (5 bases). Germline CDR1 and CDR2: MGHRA and YSYEKL. The CDR3 spans 14 residues. Trimming left V 3 bases short and J 0 bases short, with 8 bases between.

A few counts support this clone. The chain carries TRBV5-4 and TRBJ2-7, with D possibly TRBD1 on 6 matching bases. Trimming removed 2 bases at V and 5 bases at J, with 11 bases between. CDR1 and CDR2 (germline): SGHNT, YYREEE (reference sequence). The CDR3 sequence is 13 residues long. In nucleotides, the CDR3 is TGTGCCAGCAGCTTCTTCGGGACAAACGAGCAGTACTTC. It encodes CASSFFGTNEQYF. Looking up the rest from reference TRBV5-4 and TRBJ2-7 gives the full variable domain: ETGVTQSPTHLIKTRGQQVTLRCSSQSGHNTVSWYQQALGQGPQFIFQYYREEENGRGNFPPRFSGLQFPNYSSELNVNALELDDSALYLCASSFFGTNEQYFGPGTRLTVT.

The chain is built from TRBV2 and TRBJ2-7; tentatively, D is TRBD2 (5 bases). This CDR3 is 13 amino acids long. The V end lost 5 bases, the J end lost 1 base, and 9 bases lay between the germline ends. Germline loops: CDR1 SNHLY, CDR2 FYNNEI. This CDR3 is CASSSGRSYEQYF. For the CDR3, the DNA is TGTGCCAGCAGTTCGGGGAGATCCTACGAGCAGTACTTC. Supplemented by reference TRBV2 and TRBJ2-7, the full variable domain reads EPEVTQTPSHQVTQMGQEVILRCVPISNHLYFYWYRQILGQKVEFLVSFYNNEISEKSEIFDDQFSVERPDGSNFTLKIRSTKLEDSAMYFCASSSGRSYEQYFGPGTRLTVT.

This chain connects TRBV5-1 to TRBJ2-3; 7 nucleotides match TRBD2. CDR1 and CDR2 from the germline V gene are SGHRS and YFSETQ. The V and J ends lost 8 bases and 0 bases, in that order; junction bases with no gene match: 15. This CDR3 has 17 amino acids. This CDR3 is CASYRGGRSPSTDTQYF. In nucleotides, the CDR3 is TGCGCCAGTTATCGGGGAGGGCGTTCCCCTAGCACAGATACGCAGTATTTT.

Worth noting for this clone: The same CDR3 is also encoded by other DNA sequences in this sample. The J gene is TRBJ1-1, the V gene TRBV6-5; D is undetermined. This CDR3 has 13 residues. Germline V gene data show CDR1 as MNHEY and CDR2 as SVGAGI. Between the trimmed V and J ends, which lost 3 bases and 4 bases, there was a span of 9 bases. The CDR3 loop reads CASSYGEGTEAFF. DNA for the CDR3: TGTGCCAGCAGTTATGGGGAGGGCACTGAAGCTTTCTTT.

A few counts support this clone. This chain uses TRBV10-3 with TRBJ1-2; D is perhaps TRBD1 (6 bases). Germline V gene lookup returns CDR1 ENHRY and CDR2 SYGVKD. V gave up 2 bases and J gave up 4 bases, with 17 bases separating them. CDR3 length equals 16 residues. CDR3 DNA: TGTGCCATCAGTGAGCCCTACAGGGATCCTATCTATGGCTACACCTTC. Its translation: CAISEPYRDPIYGYTF.

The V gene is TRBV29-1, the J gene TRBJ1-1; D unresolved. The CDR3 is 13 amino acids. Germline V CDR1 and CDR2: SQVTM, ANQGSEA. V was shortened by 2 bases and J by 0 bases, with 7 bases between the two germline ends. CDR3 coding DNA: TGCAGCGTTGAATCGGTGATGAACACTGAAGCTTTCTTT. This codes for CSVESVMNTEAFF.

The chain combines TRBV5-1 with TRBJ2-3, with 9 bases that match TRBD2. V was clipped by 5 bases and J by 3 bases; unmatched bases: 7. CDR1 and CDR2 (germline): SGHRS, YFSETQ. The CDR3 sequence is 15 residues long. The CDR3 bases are TGCGCCAGCAGGTTAGCGGGAGTGACTACAGATACGCAGTATTTT. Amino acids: CASRLAGVTTDTQYF.

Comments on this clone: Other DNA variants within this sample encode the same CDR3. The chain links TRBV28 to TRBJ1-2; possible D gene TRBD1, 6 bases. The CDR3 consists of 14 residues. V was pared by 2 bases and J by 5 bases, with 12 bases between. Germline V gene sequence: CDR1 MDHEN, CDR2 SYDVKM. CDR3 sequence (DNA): TGTGCCAGCAGTTTAGGGCAGGGGCTTTATGGCTACACCTTC. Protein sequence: CASSLGQGLYGYTF.

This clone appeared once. As DNA, the CDR3 is TGTGCCAGCAGTTTATCGGCGGCCAAGAGACTTCGGGCTGAAGCTTTCTTT. Translated: CASSLSAAKRLRAEAFF. This rearrangement joins TRBV28 to TRBJ1-1, with D uncertain. The V and J ends lost 1 base and 6 bases respectively, with 21 bases between them. The V gene's germline CDR1 is MDHEN and CDR2 SYDVKM. The CDR3 is made up of 17 amino acids.

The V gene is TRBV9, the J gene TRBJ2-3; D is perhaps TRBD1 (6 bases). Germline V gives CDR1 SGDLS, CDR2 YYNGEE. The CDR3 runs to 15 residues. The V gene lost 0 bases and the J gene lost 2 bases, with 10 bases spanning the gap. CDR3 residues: CASSVGQVITDTQYF. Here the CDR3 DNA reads TGTGCCAGCAGCGTAGGACAGGTTATCACAGATACGCAGTATTTT.

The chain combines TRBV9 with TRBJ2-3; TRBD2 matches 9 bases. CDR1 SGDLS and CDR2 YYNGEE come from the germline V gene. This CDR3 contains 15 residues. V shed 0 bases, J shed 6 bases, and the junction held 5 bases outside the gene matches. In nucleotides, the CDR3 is TGTGCCAGCAGCGTAGCCTCAAGCGGGGGGGATACGCAGTATTTT. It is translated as CASSVASSGGDTQYF.

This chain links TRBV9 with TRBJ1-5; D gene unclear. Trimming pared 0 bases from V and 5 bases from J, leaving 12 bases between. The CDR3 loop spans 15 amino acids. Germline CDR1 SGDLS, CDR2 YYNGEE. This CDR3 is CASSVAPGDHQPQHF. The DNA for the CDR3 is TGTGCCAGCAGCGTAGCTCCAGGTGACCATCAGCCCCAGCATTTT.

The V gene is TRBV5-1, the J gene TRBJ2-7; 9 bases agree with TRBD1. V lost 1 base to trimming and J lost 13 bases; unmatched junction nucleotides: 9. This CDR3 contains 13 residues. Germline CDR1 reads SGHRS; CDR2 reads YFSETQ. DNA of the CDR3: TGCGCCAGCAGCTTGACCTCCGGGACAGGGTTCTACTTC. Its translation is CASSLTSGTGFYF.

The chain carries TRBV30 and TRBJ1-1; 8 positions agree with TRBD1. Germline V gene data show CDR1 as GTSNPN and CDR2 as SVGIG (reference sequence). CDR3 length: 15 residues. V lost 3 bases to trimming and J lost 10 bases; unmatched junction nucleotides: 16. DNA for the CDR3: TGTGCCTGGAGAGACAGGGGAAGTTCAGGGGACCTAGCTTTCTTT. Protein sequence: CAWRDRGSSGDLAFF.